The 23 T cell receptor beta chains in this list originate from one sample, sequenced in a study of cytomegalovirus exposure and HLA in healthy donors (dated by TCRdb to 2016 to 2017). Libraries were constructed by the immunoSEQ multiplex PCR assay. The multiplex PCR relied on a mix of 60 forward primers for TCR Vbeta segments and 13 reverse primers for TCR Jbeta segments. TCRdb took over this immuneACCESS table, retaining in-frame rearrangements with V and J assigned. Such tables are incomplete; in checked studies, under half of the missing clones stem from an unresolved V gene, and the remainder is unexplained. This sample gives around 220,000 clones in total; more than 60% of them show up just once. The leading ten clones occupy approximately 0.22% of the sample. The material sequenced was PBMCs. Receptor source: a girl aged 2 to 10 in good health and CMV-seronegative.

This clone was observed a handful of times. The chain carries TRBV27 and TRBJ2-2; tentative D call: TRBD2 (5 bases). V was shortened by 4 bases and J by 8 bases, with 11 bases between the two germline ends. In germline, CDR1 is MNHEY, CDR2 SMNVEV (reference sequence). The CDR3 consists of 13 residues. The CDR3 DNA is TGTGCCAGCAGTTATTCCACGGGGGGGGAGCTGTTTTTT. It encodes CASSYSTGGELFF.

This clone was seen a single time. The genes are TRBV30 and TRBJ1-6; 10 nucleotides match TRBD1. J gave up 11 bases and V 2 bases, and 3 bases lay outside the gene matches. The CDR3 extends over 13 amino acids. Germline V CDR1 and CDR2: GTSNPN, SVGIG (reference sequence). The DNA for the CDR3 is TGTGCCTGGAGTATAGACAGGGGGCCACCCCTCCACTTT. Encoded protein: CAWSIDRGPPLHF.

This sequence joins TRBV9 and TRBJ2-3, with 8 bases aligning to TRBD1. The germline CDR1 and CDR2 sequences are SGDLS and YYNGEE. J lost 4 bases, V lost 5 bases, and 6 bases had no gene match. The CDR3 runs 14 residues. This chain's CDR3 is CASSGGQVADTQYF. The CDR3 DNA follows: TGTGCCAGCAGTGGGGGACAGGTAGCAGATACGCAGTATTTT.

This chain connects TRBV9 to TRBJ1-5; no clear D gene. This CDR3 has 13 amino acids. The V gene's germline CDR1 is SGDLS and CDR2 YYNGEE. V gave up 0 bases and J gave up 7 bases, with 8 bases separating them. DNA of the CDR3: TGTGCCAGCAGCGTAGGGCCGATGCAGCCCCAGCATTTT. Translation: CASSVGPMQPQHF.

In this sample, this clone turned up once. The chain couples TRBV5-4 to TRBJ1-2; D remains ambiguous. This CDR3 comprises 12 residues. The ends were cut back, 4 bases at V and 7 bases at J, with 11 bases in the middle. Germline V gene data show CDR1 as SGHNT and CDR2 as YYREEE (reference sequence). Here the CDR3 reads CASSVRDSGYTF. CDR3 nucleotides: TGTGCCAGCAGCGTCCGGGATTCTGGCTACACCTTC.

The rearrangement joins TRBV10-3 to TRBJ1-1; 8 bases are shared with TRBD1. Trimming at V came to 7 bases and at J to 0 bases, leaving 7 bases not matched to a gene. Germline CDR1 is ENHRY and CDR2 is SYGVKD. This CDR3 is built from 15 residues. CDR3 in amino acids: CAITSDRAMNTEAFF. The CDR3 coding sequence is TGTGCCATCACTTCGGACAGGGCAATGAACACTGAAGCTTTCTTT.

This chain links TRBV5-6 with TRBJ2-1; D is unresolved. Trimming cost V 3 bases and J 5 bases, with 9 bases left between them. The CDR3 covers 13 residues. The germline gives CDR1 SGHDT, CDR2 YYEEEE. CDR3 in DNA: TGTGCCAGCAGCTCCCGGGTGAACAATGAGCAGTTCTTC. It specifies CASSSRVNNEQFF. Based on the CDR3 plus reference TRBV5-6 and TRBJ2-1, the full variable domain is DAGVTQSPTHLIKTRGQQVTLRCSPKSGHDTVSWYQQALGQGPQFIFQYYEEEERQRGNFPDRFSGHQFPNYSSELNVNALLLGDSALYLCASSSRVNNEQFFGPGTRLTVL.

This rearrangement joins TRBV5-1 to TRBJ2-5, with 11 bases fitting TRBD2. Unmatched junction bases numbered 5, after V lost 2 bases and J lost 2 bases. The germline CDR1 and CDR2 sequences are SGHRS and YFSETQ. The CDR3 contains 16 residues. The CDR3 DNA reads TGCGCCAGCAGCTTCAGCGGGACTAGCGGACAAGAGACCCAGTACTTC. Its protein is CASSFSGTSGQETQYF. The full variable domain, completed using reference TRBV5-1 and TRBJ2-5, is KAGVTQTPRYLIKTRGQQVTLSCSPISGHRSVSWYQQTPGQGLQFLFEYFSETQRNKGNFPGRFSGRQFSNSRSEMNVSTLELGDSALYLCASSFSGTSGQETQYFGPGTRLLVL.

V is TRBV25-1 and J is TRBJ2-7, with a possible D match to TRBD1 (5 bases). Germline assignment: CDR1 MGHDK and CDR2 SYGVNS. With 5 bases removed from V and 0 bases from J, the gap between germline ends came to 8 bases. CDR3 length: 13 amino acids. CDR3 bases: TGTGCCAGCAGTAAAGACAGCTCCTACGAGCAGTACTTC. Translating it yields CASSKDSSYEQYF.

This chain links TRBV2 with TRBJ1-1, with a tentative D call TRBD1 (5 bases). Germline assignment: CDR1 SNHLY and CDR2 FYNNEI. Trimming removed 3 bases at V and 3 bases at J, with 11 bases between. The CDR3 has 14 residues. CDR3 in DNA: TGTGCCAGCAGTGATAGTCAGGGCTACACTGAAGCTTTCTTT. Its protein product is CASSDSQGYTEAFF.

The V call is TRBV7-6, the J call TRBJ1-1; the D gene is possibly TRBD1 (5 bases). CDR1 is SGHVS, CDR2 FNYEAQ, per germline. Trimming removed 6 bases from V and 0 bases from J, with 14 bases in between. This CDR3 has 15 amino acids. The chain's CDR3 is CASSPTTALNTEAFF. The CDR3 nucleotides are TGTGCCAGCAGTCCTACGACAGCACTGAACACTGAAGCTTTCTTT.

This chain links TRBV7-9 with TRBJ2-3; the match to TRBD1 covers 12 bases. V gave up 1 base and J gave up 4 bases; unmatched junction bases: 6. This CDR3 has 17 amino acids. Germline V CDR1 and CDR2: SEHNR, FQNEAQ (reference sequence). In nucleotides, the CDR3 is TGTGCCAGCAGCTTAGAGGCGGGACAGGGGGCCGCAGATACGCAGTATTTT. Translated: CASSLEAGQGAADTQYF. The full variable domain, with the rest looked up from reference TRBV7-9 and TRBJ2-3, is DTGVSQNPRHKITKRGQNVTFRCDPISEHNRLYWYRQTLGQGPEFLTYFQNEAQLEKSRLLSDRFSAERPKGSFSTLEIQRTEQGDSAMYLCASSLEAGQGAADTQYFGPGTRLTVL.

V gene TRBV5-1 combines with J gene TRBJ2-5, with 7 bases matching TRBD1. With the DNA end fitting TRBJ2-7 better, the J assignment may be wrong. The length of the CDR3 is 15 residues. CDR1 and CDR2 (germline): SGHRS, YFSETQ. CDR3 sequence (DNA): TGCGCCAGCAGCCCCCGGACAGGTAGCTCCTACGAGCAGTACTTC. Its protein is CASSPRTGSSYEQYF.

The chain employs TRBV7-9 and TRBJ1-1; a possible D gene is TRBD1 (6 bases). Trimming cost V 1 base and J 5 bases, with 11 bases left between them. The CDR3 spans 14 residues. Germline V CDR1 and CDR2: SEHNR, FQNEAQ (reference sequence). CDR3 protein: CASSLVSGDTEAFF. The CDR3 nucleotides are TGTGCCAGCAGCTTAGTTTCAGGGGATACTGAAGCTTTCTTT.

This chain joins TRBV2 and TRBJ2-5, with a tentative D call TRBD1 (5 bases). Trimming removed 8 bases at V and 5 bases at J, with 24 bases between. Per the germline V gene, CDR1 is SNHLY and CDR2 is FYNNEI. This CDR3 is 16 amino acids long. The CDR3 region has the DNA TGTGCCAGCCTATCGTCAGTCAAGGGGCCTGGGGAGACCCAGTACTTC. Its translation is CASLSSVKGPGETQYF.

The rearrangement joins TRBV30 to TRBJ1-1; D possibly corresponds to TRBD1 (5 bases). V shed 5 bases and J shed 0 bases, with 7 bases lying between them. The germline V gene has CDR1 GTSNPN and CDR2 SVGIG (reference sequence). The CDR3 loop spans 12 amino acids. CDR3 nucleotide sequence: TGTGCCTGGGGCAGGGTGAACACTGAAGCTTTCTTT. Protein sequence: CAWGRVNTEAFF. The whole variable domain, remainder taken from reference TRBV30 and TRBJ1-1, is SQTIHQWPATLVQPVGSPLSLECTVEGTSNPNLYWYRQAAGRGLQLLFYSVGIGQISSEVPQNLSASRPQDRQFILSSKKLLLSDSGFYLCAWGRVNTEAFFGQGTRLTVV.

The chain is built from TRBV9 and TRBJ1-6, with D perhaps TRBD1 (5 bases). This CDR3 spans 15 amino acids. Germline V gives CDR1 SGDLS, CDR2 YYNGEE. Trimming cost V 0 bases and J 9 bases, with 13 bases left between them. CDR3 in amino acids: CASSVGGEAGSPLHF. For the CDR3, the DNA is TGTGCCAGCAGCGTAGGAGGGGAAGCGGGTTCACCCCTCCACTTT. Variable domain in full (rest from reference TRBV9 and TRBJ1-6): DSGVTQTPKHLITATGQRVTLRCSPRSGDLSVYWYQQSLDQGLQFLIQYYNGEERAKGNILERFSAQQFPDLHSELNLSSLELGDSALYFCASSVGGEAGSPLHFGNGTRLTVT.

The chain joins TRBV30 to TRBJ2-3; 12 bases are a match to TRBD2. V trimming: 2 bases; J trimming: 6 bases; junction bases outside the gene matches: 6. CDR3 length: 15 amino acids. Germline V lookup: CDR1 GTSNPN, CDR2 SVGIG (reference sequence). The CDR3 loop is CAWSPLAGGADTQYF. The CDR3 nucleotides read TGTGCCTGGAGTCCCCTAGCGGGGGGGGCGGATACGCAGTATTTT.

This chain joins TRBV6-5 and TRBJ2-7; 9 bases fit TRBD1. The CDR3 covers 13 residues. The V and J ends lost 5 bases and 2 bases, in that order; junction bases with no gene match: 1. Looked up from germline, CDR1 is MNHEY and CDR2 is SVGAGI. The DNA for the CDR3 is TGTGCCAGCAGTGGACAGGGGACCTACGAGCAGTACTTC. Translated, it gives CASSGQGTYEQYF.

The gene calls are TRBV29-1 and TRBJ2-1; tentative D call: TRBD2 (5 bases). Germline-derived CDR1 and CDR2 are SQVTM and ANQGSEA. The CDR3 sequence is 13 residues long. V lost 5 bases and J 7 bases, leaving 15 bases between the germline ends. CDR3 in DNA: TGCAGCGTTTGGACTCGGCCGTTGAATGAGCAGTTCTTC. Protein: CSVWTRPLNEQFF.

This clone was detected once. DNA of the CDR3: TGTGCCAGCAGTCCTACAGGGTACTACGAGCAGTACTTC. It is translated as CASSPTGYYEQYF. The V gene is TRBV6-1, the J gene TRBJ2-7; maybe TRBD1 (6 bases). From germline, CDR1 is MNHNS and CDR2 SASEGT. V lost 5 bases to trimming and J lost 3 bases, with 11 bases between them. This CDR3 comprises 13 residues.

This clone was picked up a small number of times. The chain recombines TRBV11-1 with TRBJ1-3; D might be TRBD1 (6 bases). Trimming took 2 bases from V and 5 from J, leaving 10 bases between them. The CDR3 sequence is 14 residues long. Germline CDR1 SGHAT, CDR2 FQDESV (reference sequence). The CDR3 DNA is TGTGCCAGCAGCTTAACACAGGGAAGAAACACCATATATTTT. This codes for CASSLTQGRNTIYF.

The CDR3 protein is CASSLEPGRGETQYF. In DNA form, the CDR3 reads TGCGCCAGCAGCTTGGAGCCCGGGAGAGGGGAGACCCAGTACTTC. The genes are TRBV5-1 and TRBJ2-5; TRBD2 might be the D (6 bases). Germline CDR1 is SGHRS and CDR2 is YFSETQ. V shed 0 bases and J shed 5 bases, with 14 bases lying between them. The CDR3 length is 15 residues.